The clone carrying this T cell receptor (beta chain) was seen a single time. This sample is drawn from a study of T cell responses to AZD1222 COVID-19 vaccine. Trimming removed 4 bases from V and 2 bases from J, with 11 bases in between. Germline V gene sequence: CDR1 LGHDT, CDR2 YNNKEL (reference sequence). This CDR3 is built from 14 residues. Profiling relied on immunoSEQ multiplex PCR, and the TCRdb table lists in-frame clones only, not all of them. This table holds 250,000 to 300,000 clones, approximately 94% found once. The chain has TRBV3-1 (or the pseudogene TRBV3-2) and TRBJ1-1, with D tentatively TRBD1 (6 bases). The sample in question was peripheral blood, obtained 28 days after the second AZD1222 dose. The clonotype was recovered from an adult who received the AZD1222 COVID-19 vaccine. CDR3 protein: CASSRRDTNTEAFF. Here the CDR3 DNA reads TGTGCCAGCAGCCGACGGGACACAAACACTGAAGCTTTCTTT.